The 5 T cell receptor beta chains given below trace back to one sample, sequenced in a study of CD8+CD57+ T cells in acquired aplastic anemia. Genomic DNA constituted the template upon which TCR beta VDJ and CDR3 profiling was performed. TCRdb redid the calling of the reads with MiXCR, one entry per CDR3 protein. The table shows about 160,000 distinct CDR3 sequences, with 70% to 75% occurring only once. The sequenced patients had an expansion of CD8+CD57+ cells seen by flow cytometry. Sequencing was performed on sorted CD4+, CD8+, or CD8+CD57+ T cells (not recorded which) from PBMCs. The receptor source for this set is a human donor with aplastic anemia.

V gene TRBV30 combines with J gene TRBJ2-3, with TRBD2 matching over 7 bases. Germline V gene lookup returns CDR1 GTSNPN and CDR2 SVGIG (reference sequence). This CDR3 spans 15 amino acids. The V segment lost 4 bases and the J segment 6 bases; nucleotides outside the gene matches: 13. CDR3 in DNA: TGTGCCTGGACCTTATTCGGGGCTAGCGGCGATACGCAGTATTTT. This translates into CAWTLFGASGDTQYF.

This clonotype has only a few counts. The chain's CDR3 is CATSDREGDYEQYF. The CDR3 bases are TGTGCCACCAGTGATCGGGAGGGGGACTACGAGCAGTACTTC. The chain employs TRBV24-1 and TRBJ2-7; 8 bases are a match to TRBD2. Germline values: CDR1 KGHDR, CDR2 SFDVKD. The CDR3 length is 14 residues. V shed 3 bases, J shed 3 bases, and the junction held 3 bases outside the gene matches.

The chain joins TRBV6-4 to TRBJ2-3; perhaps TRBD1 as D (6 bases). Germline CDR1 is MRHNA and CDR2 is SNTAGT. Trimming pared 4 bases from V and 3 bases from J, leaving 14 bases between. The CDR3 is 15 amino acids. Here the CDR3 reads CASSGAGENTDTQYF. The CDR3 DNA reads TGTGCCAGCAGTGGGGCAGGGGAGAATACAGATACGCAGTATTTT.

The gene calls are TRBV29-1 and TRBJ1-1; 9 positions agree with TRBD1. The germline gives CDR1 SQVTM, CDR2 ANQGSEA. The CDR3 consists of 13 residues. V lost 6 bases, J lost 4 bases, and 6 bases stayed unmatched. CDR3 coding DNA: TGCAGCGTCAGCCGGACAGGGGCCACTGAAGCTTTCTTT. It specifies CSVSRTGATEAFF.

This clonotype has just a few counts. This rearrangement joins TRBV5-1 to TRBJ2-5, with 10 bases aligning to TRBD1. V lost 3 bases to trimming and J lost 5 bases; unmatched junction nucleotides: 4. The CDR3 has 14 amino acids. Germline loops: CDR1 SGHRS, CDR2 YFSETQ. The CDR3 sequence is CASSSGQGDETQYF. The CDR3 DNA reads TGCGCCAGCAGCTCCGGACAGGGGGACGAGACCCAGTACTTC. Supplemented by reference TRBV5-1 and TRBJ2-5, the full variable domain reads KAGVTQTPRYLIKTRGQQVTLSCSPISGHRSVSWYQQTPGQGLQFLFEYFSETQRNKGNFPGRFSGRQFSNSRSEMNVSTLELGDSALYLCASSSGQGDETQYFGPGTRLLVL.